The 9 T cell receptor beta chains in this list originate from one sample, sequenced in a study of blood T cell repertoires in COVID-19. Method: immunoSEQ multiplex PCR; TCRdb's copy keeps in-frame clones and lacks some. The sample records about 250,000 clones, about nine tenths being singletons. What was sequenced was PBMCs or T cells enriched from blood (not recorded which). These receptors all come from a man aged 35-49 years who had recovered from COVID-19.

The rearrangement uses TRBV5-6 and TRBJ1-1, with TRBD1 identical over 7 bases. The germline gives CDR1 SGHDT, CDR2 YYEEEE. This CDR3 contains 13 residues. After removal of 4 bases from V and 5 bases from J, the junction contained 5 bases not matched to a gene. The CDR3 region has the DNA TGTGCCAGCAGCCGAAACAGGGGTACTGAAGCTTTCTTT. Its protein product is CASSRNRGTEAFF.

CDR3 loop: CASSHGQRFTEAFF. CDR3 coding DNA: TGTGCCAGCAGCCACGGACAACGGTTCACTGAAGCTTTCTTT. The chain uses TRBV11-2 and TRBJ1-1, with a tentative D call TRBD1 (5 bases). The V gene lost 5 bases and the J gene lost 4 bases, with 14 bases spanning the gap. The CDR3 has 14 residues. Germline CDR1 SGHAT, CDR2 FQNNGV.

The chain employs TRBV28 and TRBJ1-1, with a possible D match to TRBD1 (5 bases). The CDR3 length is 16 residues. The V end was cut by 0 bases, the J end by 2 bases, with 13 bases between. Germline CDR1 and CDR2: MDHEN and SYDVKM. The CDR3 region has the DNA TGTGCCAGCAGTTTATGGGACACCATGGCCAACACTGAAGCTTTCTTT. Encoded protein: CASSLWDTMANTEAFF.

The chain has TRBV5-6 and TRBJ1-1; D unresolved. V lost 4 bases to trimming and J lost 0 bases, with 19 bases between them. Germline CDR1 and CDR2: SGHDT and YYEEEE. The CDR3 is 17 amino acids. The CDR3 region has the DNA TGTGCCAGCAGCACCCCCGGCGGGTTCTCCATGAACACTGAAGCTTTCTTT. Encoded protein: CASSTPGGFSMNTEAFF.

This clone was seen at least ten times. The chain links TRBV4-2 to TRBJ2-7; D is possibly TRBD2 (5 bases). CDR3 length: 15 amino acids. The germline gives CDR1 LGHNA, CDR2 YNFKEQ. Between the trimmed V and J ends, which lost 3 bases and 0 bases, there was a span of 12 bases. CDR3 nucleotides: TGTGCCAGCAGCCACCAGCGGACTGGCTCCTACGAGCAGTACTTC. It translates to CASSHQRTGSYEQYF.

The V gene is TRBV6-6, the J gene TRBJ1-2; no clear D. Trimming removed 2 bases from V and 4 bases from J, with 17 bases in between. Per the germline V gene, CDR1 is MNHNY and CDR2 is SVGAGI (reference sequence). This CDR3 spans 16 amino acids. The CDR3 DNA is TGTGCCAGCAGTTACCAGCCTACACAGCCAGGCTATGGCTACACCTTC. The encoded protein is CASSYQPTQPGYGYTF.

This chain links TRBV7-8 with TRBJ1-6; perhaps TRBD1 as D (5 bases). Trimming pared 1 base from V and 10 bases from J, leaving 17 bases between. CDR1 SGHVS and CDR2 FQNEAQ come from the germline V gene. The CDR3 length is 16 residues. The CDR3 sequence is CASSLDGAGPSSPLHF. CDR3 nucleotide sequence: TGTGCCAGCAGCTTAGATGGGGCGGGGCCTTCGTCACCCCTCCACTTT. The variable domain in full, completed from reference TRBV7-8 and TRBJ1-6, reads GAGVSQSPRYKVAKRGQDVALRCDPISGHVSLFWYQQALGQGPEFLTYFQNEAQLDKSGLPSDRFFAERPEGSVSTLKIQRTQQEDSAVYLCASSLDGAGPSSPLHFGNGTRLTVT.

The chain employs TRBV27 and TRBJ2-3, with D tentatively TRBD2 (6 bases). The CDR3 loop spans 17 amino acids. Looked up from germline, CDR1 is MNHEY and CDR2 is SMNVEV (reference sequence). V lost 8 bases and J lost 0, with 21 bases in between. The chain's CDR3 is CASRTDKISGSTDTQYF. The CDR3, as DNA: TGTGCCAGCCGCACAGACAAAATTAGCGGCAGCACAGATACGCAGTATTTT.

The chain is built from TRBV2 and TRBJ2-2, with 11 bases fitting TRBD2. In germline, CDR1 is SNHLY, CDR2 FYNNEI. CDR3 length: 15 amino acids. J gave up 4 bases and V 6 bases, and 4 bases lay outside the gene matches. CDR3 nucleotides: TGTGCCAGCAGGAGGGGACTAGCGGTCACCGGGGAGCTGTTTTTT. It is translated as CASRRGLAVTGELFF.